This record looks at one TCR beta chain sequence and its context. Every sample yielded at least 6 million isolated PBMCs. Total RNA amounts of at least 6 micrograms were extracted per sample. The V gene end was trimmed by 1 base and the J gene end by 4 bases; junction bases not matched to a gene: 8. The CDR3 runs 15 residues. Germline-derived CDR1 and CDR2 are SQVTM and ANQGSEA. The data stem from a study of blood T cells in healthy people across ages. Through a sample-barcoded 5' primer and a J-beta primer mix, a second PCR was run for roughly 7 to 11 cycles. From the 5' RACE reads, TCRdb called clonotypes with MiXCR, one entry per CDR3 protein. The sample includes around 780,000 distinct CDR3 sequences, roughly 24% of them seen just once. These data also formed part of another study, on T cells of mothers and their children. That source reports: Addition of sample barcodes and 2-4 random nucleotides occurred through the M1S primer of the second PCR.

The receptor comes from a boy aged 5-17 years in good health. The chain uses TRBV29-1 and TRBJ2-7, with 9 bases matching TRBD2. The sample comprised blood. The CDR3 here is CSVEVGSGGIYEQYF. The DNA for the CDR3 is TGCAGCGTTGAAGTCGGTAGCGGGGGTATTTACGAGCAGTACTTC.